This TCR beta chain was documented in a study of T cells in Graves' hyperthyroidism and ophthalmopathy. Study summary: The initial diagnosis was the point when peripheral blood was collected, ahead of any treatment.

This clonotype was recorded a few times. RNA transcripts provided the source from which TCR beta CDR3 regions were amplified. First-round RT-PCR with HTBI primers amplified the TCR CDR3 region. TCRdb used MiXCR to reprocess the multiplex PCR reads, holding one entry per CDR3 protein. This sample has some 350,000 distinct CDR3 sequences, with nearly 15% found just once. V lost 5 bases, J lost 2 bases, and 5 bases stayed unmatched. The CDR3 covers 15 residues. This rearrangement joins TRBV12-3 or TRBV12-4 to TRBJ1-2, with TRBD1 matching 10 bases. The sample was blood. The receptor's source is a woman aged 55-70 years with Graves' ophthalmopathy. This chain's CDR3 is CASSRGDRGNYGYTF. CDR3 sequence (DNA): TGTGCCAGCAGTCGAGGGGACAGGGGAAACTATGGCTACACCTTC.